The rows below give T cell receptor beta chains drawn from one sample of a study of blood T cells in healthy people across ages. TCRdb reprocessed the 5' RACE reads with MiXCR, giving one entry per CDR3 protein. The table lists 600,000 to 1,000,000 distinct CDR3 sequences, 55% to 75% of them singletons. Source material: blood. The receptors stem from a man aged 30 to 39 in good health. Each CDR3 is given with its conserved first and last residue. Fields, in order: J gene, V gene, D gene, clone size, CDR3 protein, CDR3 DNA. A D gene is named only where the DNA matches it firmly. For some rows the clone size is stated as once, few or many, or as a class when expanded; others skip it.

>TRBJ2-1|TRBV6-6|-|-
CASSFGMRAEVNEQFF
TGTGCCAGCAGTTTCGGTATGCGGGCAGAGGTAAATGAGCAGTTCTTC
>TRBJ2-5|TRBV6-1|TRBD2|-
CASSEWRTSWETQYF
TGTGCCAGCAGTGAGTGGCGGACTAGCTGGGAGACCCAGTACTTC
>TRBJ2-5|TRBV5-1|TRBD2|-
CASSLEAGGEETQYF
TGCGCCAGCAGCTTGGAAGCGGGAGGGGAGGAGACCCAGTACTTC
>TRBJ1-4|TRBV29-1|TRBD1|-
CSVREQGRGEKLFF
TGCAGCGTGAGAGAACAGGGGAGAGGTGAAAAACTGTTTTTT
>TRBJ1-5|TRBV2|-|-
CASSEVRFDQPQHF
TGTGCCAGCAGTGAAGTCAGGTTTGATCAGCCCCAGCATTTT
>TRBJ1-6|TRBV20-1|-|-
CSATRTGQDSPLHF
TGCAGTGCTACTCGTACAGGGCAGGATTCACCCCTCCACTTT
>TRBJ2-3|TRBV5-1|TRBD2|-
CASSLLTSSPDTQYF
TGCGCCAGCAGCTTGCTGACTAGCAGCCCCGATACGCAGTATTTT
>TRBJ2-5|TRBV4-3|TRBD2|-
CASSYGASGEETQYF
TGCGCCAGCAGCTACGGCGCTAGCGGGGAAGAGACCCAGTACTTC
>TRBJ1-2|TRBV15|-|few
CATSRDRTENGYTF
TGTGCCACCAGCAGAGACCGGACAGAGAATGGCTACACCTTC
>TRBJ2-3|TRBV7-9|-|-
CASSLTMARTDTQYF
TGTGCCAGCAGCTTAACCATGGCTCGGACAGATACGCAGTATTTT
>TRBJ2-7|TRBV4-2|TRBD2|once
CASSQTTSGGYNEQYF
TGTGCCAGCAGCCAGACGACTAGCGGGGGATACAATGAGCAGTACTTC
>TRBJ2-4|TRBV11-1|TRBD2|once
CATTSGEDSYEQYF
TGTGCCACCACTAGCGGGGAAGACTCCTATGAGCAGTACTTC
>TRBJ2-1|TRBV7-3|TRBD2|-
CASSYGTSGFNEQFF
TGTGCCAGCAGCTATGGGACTAGCGGGTTCAATGAGCAGTTCTTC
>TRBJ2-7|TRBV4-2|-|few
CASSRVGVYEQYF
TGTGCCAGCAGCCGGGTGGGAGTATACGAGCAGTACTTC
>TRBJ2-1|TRBV20-1|-|once
CSGAETWGDNEQFF
TGCAGTGGGGCGGAGACTTGGGGCGACAATGAGCAGTTCTTC
>TRBJ2-1|TRBV14|-|-
CASSQVQGGYNEQFF
TGTGCCAGCAGCCAAGTGCAGGGGGGCTACAATGAGCAGTTCTTC
>TRBJ2-1|TRBV5-6|-|few
CASSSYSASSQFF
TGTGCCAGCAGCTCCTATAGTGCGTCATCGCAGTTCTTC
>TRBJ2-4|TRBV5-1|-|-
CASSYTGEGIQYF
TGCGCCAGCAGCTACACAGGAGAGGGCATTCAGTACTTC
>TRBJ2-1|TRBV20-1|-|-
CSARGENEQFF
TGCAGTGCTAGAGGGGAAAATGAGCAGTTCTTC
>TRBJ2-5|TRBV20-1|TRBD2|-
CSARLAGGHQETQYF
TGCAGTGCGAGACTAGCGGGGGGGCACCAAGAGACCCAGTACTTC
>TRBJ1-5|TRBV15|-|-
CATSRTSLVGWNKNQPQHF
TGTGCCACCAGCAGAACCTCTCTAGTCGGCTGGAACAAAAATCAGCCCCAGCATTTT
>TRBJ2-5|TRBV12-3/TRBV12-4|TRBD1|few
CASSLDYPGQGQETQYF
TGTGCCAGCAGTTTAGATTATCCGGGACAGGGGCAAGAGACCCAGTACTTC
>TRBJ2-1|TRBV11-2|TRBD2|-
CASSLGLSGRPYNEQFF
TGTGCCAGCAGCTTAGGGCTTAGCGGGAGACCCTACAATGAGCAGTTCTTC
>TRBJ1-2|TRBV6-1|-|-
CASSEQDYGYTF
TGTGCCAGCAGTGAACAGGATTATGGCTACACCTTC
>TRBJ1-2|TRBV4-3|-|few
CASSHAPPGMEGYTF
TGCGCCAGCAGCCACGCTCCTCCAGGGATGGAAGGCTACACCTTC
>TRBJ2-7|TRBV29-1|-|-
CVAMGSPYEQYF
TGCGTCGCAATGGGGTCACCCTACGAGCAGTACTTC
>TRBJ1-5|TRBV18|-|-
CASSPFNPSGQTSNQPQHF
TGTGCCAGCTCACCCTTCAATCCCTCCGGACAGACTAGCAATCAGCCCCAGCATTTT
>TRBJ2-7|TRBV2|TRBD2|few
CASTGTRIYEQYF
TGTGCCAGCACCGGGACTAGGATCTACGAGCAGTACTTC
>TRBJ2-1|TRBV20-1|TRBD2|-
CSARDSGGANEQFF
TGCAGTGCTAGAGACAGCGGGGGGGCCAATGAGCAGTTCTTC
>TRBJ2-1|TRBV4-2|TRBD2|-
CASSQDREGYNEQFF
TGTGCCAGCAGCCAAGATCGGGAGGGCTACAATGAGCAGTTCTTC
>TRBJ2-5|TRBV12-3/TRBV12-4|-|-
CASSPLAPETQYF
TGTGCCAGCAGTCCCCTCGCGCCAGAGACCCAGTACTTC
>TRBJ1-2|TRBV20-1|-|-
CSASPINYGYTF
TGCAGTGCTAGCCCCATAAACTATGGCTACACCTTC
>TRBJ1-2|TRBV3-1|TRBD1|-
CASSQGAGQDEGYTF
TGTGCCAGCAGCCAAGGGGCTGGACAGGACGAGGGCTACACCTTC
>TRBJ2-7|TRBV28|-|-
CASSAPSEQYF
TGTGCCAGCAGTGCCCCTTCCGAGCAGTACTTC
>TRBJ2-7|TRBV21-1|-|-
CASSTDPLDRGHRFAYEQYF
TGTGCCAGCAGCACAGACCCCCTTGACAGGGGGCACCGCTTTGCTTACGAGCAGTACTTC
>TRBJ1-1|TRBV5-5|-|once
CASSFRSVTTEAFF
TGTGCCAGCAGCTTCCGATCTGTGACCACTGAAGCTTTCTTT
>TRBJ2-6|TRBV5-1|-|-
CASSTLPFSGANVLTF
TGCGCCAGCAGCACCCTTCCGTTCTCTGGGGCCAACGTCCTGACTTTC
>TRBJ2-7|TRBV20-1|TRBD2|-
CSASNPSGVNEQYF
TGCAGTGCTAGTAACCCTAGCGGGGTGAACGAGCAGTACTTC
>TRBJ1-1|TRBV7-8|-|-
CASSSGRATEAFF
TGTGCCAGCAGCTCGGGACGGGCCACTGAAGCTTTCTTT
>TRBJ2-7|TRBV7-2|TRBD2|-
CASSSKTSHSYEQYF
TGTGCCAGCAGCTCAAAGACTAGCCACTCCTACGAGCAGTACTTC
>TRBJ2-7|TRBV5-1|-|many
CASSSSGGGEQYF
TGCGCCAGCAGCTCGTCTGGAGGGGGCGAGCAGTACTTC
>TRBJ1-5|TRBV20-1|-|-
CSARVLGQPDQPQHF
TGCAGTGCTAGAGTCCTTGGACAGCCCGACCAGCCCCAGCATTTT
>TRBJ2-5|TRBV7-9|TRBD1|-
CASSLGGQAQETQYF
TGTGCCAGCAGCTTAGGAGGACAGGCCCAAGAGACCCAGTACTTC
>TRBJ2-5|TRBV12-3/TRBV12-4|TRBD1|few
CASSLVGMGQIQETQYF
TGTGCCAGCAGTTTGGTGGGAATGGGACAGATCCAAGAGACCCAGTACTTC
>TRBJ2-1|TRBV29-1|-|-
CSVESSINEQFF
TGCAGCGTTGAATCTTCTATCAATGAGCAGTTCTTC